What follows are 22 T cell receptor beta chains derived from one specimen sequenced in a study of Ad26.COV2.S vaccination and SARS-CoV-2 variants. The sample's treatment: about 20 received Ad26.COV2.S at low or high dose, single or two shots; several received placebo; per-sample allocation not given. Samples came from day 63 after the first vaccine or placebo injection. The assay was immunoSEQ multiplex PCR, and TCRdb's table has in-frame clones only and misses some. The repertoire holds 430,000 or so clones, roughly 90% seen once, with 10% to 15% in the top ten. Sequenced material: peripheral blood, taken in a trial of Ad26.COV2.S vaccine versus placebo. The receptors come from a person aged 18 to 59 who received the Ad26.COV2.S COVID-19 vaccine or a placebo.

The rearrangement joins TRBV5-4 to TRBJ1-6; D might be TRBD1 (5 bases). This CDR3 has 18 residues. CDR1 and CDR2 (germline): SGHNT, YYREEE (reference sequence). V was pared by 0 bases and J by 1 base, with 14 bases between. CDR3 sequence reads: CASSLGAAKGSYNSPLHF. The CDR3 coding sequence is TGTGCCAGCAGCTTGGGCGCAGCTAAGGGGTCCTATAATTCACCCCTCCACTTT.

The V and J genes are TRBV3-1 (or the pseudogene TRBV3-2) and TRBJ2-7; TRBD2 matches at 9 bases. CDR1 and CDR2 from the germline V gene are LGHDT and YNNKEL (reference sequence). V lost 0 bases to trimming and J lost 4 bases; unmatched junction nucleotides: 7. This CDR3 spans 16 amino acids. The CDR3 loop is CASSQDLASGMYEQYF. The CDR3 coding sequence is TGTGCCAGCAGCCAAGATTTGGCTAGCGGGATGTACGAGCAGTACTTC.

This chain uses TRBV9 with TRBJ1-2; possible D gene TRBD1, 5 bases. V lost 4 bases and J 0 bases, leaving 16 bases between the germline ends. Germline CDR1 and CDR2: SGDLS and YYNGEE. The CDR3 loop spans 16 amino acids. The CDR3, as DNA: TGTGCCAGCAGCCCCGAGGGAGGGGTGCCTAACTATGGCTACACCTTC. This sequence encodes CASSPEGGVPNYGYTF.

This chain uses TRBV25-1 with TRBJ2-7, with 10 bases identical to TRBD1. In germline, CDR1 is MGHDK, CDR2 SYGVNS. The CDR3 covers 16 residues. With 3 bases clipped from V and 2 bases from J, the junction kept 7 bases outside the gene matches. The CDR3 loop reads CASSDVGQGRPYEQYF. DNA for the CDR3: TGTGCCAGCAGTGACGTGGGACAGGGGAGACCCTACGAGCAGTACTTC.

The CDR3 reads CASSGVTGNEQFF. CDR3 in DNA: TGCGCCAGCAGTGGAGTGACGGGGAATGAGCAGTTCTTC. The rearrangement uses TRBV10-1 and TRBJ2-1, with D perhaps TRBD2 (5 bases). Per the germline V gene, CDR1 is WNHNN and CDR2 is SYGVQD (reference sequence). The V gene lost 4 bases and the J gene lost 7 bases, with 11 bases spanning the gap. The CDR3 extends over 13 amino acids.

This chain links TRBV11-2 with TRBJ2-5, with TRBD1 as a possible D gene (6 bases). Germline V lookup: CDR1 SGHAT, CDR2 FQNNGV. CDR3 size: 16 residues. Trimming left V 5 bases short and J 7 bases short, with 23 bases between. The CDR3 nucleotides are TGTGCCAGCAGCACAATGGGGGCCCCTCATTGGGGGACCCAGTACTTC. Amino acid sequence: CASSTMGAPHWGTQYF.

The V gene is TRBV7-6, the J gene TRBJ1-1; TRBD1 matches at 7 bases. Losses at the gene ends were 3 bases for V and 0 bases for J; bases not matched to a gene: 4. This CDR3 is built from 15 residues. Per the germline V gene, CDR1 is SGHVS and CDR2 is FNYEAQ. CDR3 sequence: CASSFLQGMNTEAFF. The CDR3 DNA is TGTGCCAGCAGCTTCCTACAGGGGATGAACACTGAAGCTTTCTTT.

The gene calls are TRBV6-1 and TRBJ2-7, with D unclear. CDR3 length equals 15 residues. V was trimmed by 0 bases and J by 0 bases, leaving 9 bases between them. Germline V CDR1 and CDR2: MNHNS, SASEGT. DNA for the CDR3: TGTGCCAGCAGTGAAGCGCCGAATAACTCCTACGAGCAGTACTTC. This translates into CASSEAPNNSYEQYF.

The rearrangement links TRBV19 to TRBJ2-7; 8 bases match TRBD1. The CDR3 has 14 amino acids. In germline, CDR1 is LNHDA, CDR2 SQIVND (reference sequence). Trimming cost V 0 bases and J 6 bases; bases outside gene matches: 4. Here the CDR3 DNA reads TGTGCCAGTAGTATAGAAGGACAGGGCAGCGAGCAGTACTTC. As protein: CASSIEGQGSEQYF.

V is TRBV10-2 and J is TRBJ2-2; no clear D gene. The CDR3 consists of 14 residues. Germline loops: CDR1 WSHSY, CDR2 SAAADI. The V gene lost 6 bases and the J gene lost 5 bases, with 13 bases spanning the gap. CDR3 in DNA: TGCGCCAGCAGAAGTAGTTTTGGAACCGGGGAGCTGTTTTTT. This sequence encodes CASRSSFGTGELFF.

V and J are TRBV2 and TRBJ1-1; D unclear. The CDR3 spans 14 residues. Germline V gene data show CDR1 as SNHLY and CDR2 as FYNNEI. V lost 2 bases to trimming and J lost 2 bases, with 9 bases between them. This chain's CDR3 is CASSENLANTEAFF. In DNA, the CDR3 is TGTGCCAGCAGTGAAAACCTTGCCAACACTGAAGCTTTCTTT.

The chain couples TRBV27 to TRBJ2-7, with D unclear. V gave up 4 bases and J gave up 2 bases, with 12 bases separating them. The CDR3 loop spans 14 amino acids. Germline lookup yields CDR1 MNHEY and CDR2 SMNVEV (reference sequence). CDR3 nucleotide sequence: TGTGCCAGCAGTTCGAGTCTAGTCCCCTACGAGCAGTACTTC. It is translated as CASSSSLVPYEQYF.

This chain uses TRBV5-6 with TRBJ2-1; TRBD2 agrees at 12 bases. Germline V gene data show CDR1 as SGHDT and CDR2 as YYEEEE. The CDR3 has 17 amino acids. J was trimmed by 0 bases and V by 4 bases; bases with no gene match: 5. CDR3 loop: CASSARTSGTSYNEQFF. The CDR3 region has the DNA TGTGCCAGCAGCGCTAGGACTAGCGGGACCTCCTACAATGAGCAGTTCTTC.

This clone was counted between two and nine times. This chain links TRBV5-6 with TRBJ2-2; D gene unclear. Germline V gene sequence: CDR1 SGHDT, CDR2 YYEEEE. CDR3 size: 16 residues. Trimming took 5 bases from V and 5 from J, leaving 19 bases between them. CDR3: CASSESPLYRTGELFF. Written as DNA, the CDR3 is TGTGCCAGCAGTGAGTCTCCGCTCTATAGGACCGGGGAGCTGTTTTTT.

The chain couples TRBV18 to TRBJ2-1, with 16 nucleotides matching TRBD2. This CDR3 contains 17 residues. The J segment lost 6 bases and the V segment lost 0 bases, leaving 2 bases of the junction unmatched. The V gene's germline CDR1 is KGHSH and CDR2 LQKENI. The CDR3 region is CASSPPGLAGGGNEQFF. The CDR3 DNA reads as TGTGCCAGCTCACCACCGGGACTAGCGGGAGGGGGCAATGAGCAGTTCTTC.

This chain connects TRBV28 to TRBJ2-1, with 9 bases lining up with TRBD2. Per germline, CDR1 MDHEN and CDR2 SYDVKM. The CDR3 has 16 amino acids. V dropped 4 bases and J dropped 4; count of bases not matched to a gene: 8. CDR3 in amino acids: CASSSYSGRPYNEQFF. CDR3 coding DNA: TGTGCCAGCAGTTCCTATAGCGGGAGACCGTACAATGAGCAGTTCTTC.

The V gene is TRBV5-4, the J gene TRBJ1-6, with TRBD1 matching over 9 bases. J gave up 7 bases and V 2 bases, and 4 bases lay outside the gene matches. CDR3 length: 15 amino acids. Germline CDR1 and CDR2: SGHNT and YYREEE (reference sequence). This chain's CDR3 is CASSLQGAANSPLHF. The CDR3 DNA follows: TGTGCCAGCAGCTTACAGGGGGCGGCGAATTCACCCCTCCACTTT.

This rearrangement joins TRBV11-2 to TRBJ2-3; a possible D gene is TRBD2 (5 bases). In germline, CDR1 is SGHAT, CDR2 FQNNGV. Trimming shortened V by 3 bases and J by 0 bases, and 10 bases separated the two germline ends. The length of the CDR3 is 15 residues. CDR3 loop: CASSLSGPSTDTQYF. In DNA form, the CDR3 reads TGTGCCAGCAGCTTGAGCGGTCCTAGCACAGATACGCAGTATTTT.

The V call is TRBV27, the J call TRBJ1-5, with unresolved D. Germline-derived CDR1 and CDR2 are MNHEY and SMNVEV (reference sequence). With 4 bases removed from V and 4 bases from J, the gap between germline ends came to 14 bases. This CDR3 has 15 amino acids. In DNA form, the CDR3 reads TGTGCCAGCAGTTCCTTAGCGGGAATGAATCAGCCCCAGCATTTT. Translated, it gives CASSSLAGMNQPQHF.

The chain carries TRBV11-2 and TRBJ2-3, with D possibly TRBD2 on 5 matching bases. Germline-derived CDR1 and CDR2 are SGHAT and FQNNGV. The CDR3 is made up of 14 amino acids. Trimming shortened V by 6 bases and J by 2 bases, and 12 bases separated the two germline ends. DNA of the CDR3: TGTGCCAGCAGTTCCGGACTGGCCACAGATACGCAGTATTTT. It codes for CASSSGLATDTQYF.

The CDR3 reads CASSSQGAAGELFF. The CDR3 DNA reads TGTGCCAGCAGTTCTCAGGGGGCCGCCGGGGAGCTGTTTTTT. The V call is TRBV2, the J call TRBJ2-2; 8 bases align to TRBD1. V lost 5 bases and J lost 6; bases outside the gene matches: 5. CDR1 SNHLY and CDR2 FYNNEI come from the germline V gene. This CDR3 has 14 amino acids. The full variable domain, rest sourced from reference TRBV2 and TRBJ2-2, is EPEVTQTPSHQVTQMGQEVILRCVPISNHLYFYWYRQILGQKVEFLVSFYNNEISEKSEIFDDQFSVERPDGSNFTLKIRSTKLEDSAMYFCASSSQGAAGELFFGEGSRLTVL.

V gene TRBV28 combines with J gene TRBJ1-2; 8 bases map to TRBD1. Per the germline V gene, CDR1 is MDHEN and CDR2 is SYDVKM. After removal of 6 bases from V and 5 bases from J, the junction contained 11 bases not matched to a gene. CDR3 length equals 15 residues. The CDR3 protein is CASRDREGGLYGYTF. DNA of the CDR3: TGTGCCAGCAGGGACAGGGAGGGGGGACTGTATGGCTACACCTTC.